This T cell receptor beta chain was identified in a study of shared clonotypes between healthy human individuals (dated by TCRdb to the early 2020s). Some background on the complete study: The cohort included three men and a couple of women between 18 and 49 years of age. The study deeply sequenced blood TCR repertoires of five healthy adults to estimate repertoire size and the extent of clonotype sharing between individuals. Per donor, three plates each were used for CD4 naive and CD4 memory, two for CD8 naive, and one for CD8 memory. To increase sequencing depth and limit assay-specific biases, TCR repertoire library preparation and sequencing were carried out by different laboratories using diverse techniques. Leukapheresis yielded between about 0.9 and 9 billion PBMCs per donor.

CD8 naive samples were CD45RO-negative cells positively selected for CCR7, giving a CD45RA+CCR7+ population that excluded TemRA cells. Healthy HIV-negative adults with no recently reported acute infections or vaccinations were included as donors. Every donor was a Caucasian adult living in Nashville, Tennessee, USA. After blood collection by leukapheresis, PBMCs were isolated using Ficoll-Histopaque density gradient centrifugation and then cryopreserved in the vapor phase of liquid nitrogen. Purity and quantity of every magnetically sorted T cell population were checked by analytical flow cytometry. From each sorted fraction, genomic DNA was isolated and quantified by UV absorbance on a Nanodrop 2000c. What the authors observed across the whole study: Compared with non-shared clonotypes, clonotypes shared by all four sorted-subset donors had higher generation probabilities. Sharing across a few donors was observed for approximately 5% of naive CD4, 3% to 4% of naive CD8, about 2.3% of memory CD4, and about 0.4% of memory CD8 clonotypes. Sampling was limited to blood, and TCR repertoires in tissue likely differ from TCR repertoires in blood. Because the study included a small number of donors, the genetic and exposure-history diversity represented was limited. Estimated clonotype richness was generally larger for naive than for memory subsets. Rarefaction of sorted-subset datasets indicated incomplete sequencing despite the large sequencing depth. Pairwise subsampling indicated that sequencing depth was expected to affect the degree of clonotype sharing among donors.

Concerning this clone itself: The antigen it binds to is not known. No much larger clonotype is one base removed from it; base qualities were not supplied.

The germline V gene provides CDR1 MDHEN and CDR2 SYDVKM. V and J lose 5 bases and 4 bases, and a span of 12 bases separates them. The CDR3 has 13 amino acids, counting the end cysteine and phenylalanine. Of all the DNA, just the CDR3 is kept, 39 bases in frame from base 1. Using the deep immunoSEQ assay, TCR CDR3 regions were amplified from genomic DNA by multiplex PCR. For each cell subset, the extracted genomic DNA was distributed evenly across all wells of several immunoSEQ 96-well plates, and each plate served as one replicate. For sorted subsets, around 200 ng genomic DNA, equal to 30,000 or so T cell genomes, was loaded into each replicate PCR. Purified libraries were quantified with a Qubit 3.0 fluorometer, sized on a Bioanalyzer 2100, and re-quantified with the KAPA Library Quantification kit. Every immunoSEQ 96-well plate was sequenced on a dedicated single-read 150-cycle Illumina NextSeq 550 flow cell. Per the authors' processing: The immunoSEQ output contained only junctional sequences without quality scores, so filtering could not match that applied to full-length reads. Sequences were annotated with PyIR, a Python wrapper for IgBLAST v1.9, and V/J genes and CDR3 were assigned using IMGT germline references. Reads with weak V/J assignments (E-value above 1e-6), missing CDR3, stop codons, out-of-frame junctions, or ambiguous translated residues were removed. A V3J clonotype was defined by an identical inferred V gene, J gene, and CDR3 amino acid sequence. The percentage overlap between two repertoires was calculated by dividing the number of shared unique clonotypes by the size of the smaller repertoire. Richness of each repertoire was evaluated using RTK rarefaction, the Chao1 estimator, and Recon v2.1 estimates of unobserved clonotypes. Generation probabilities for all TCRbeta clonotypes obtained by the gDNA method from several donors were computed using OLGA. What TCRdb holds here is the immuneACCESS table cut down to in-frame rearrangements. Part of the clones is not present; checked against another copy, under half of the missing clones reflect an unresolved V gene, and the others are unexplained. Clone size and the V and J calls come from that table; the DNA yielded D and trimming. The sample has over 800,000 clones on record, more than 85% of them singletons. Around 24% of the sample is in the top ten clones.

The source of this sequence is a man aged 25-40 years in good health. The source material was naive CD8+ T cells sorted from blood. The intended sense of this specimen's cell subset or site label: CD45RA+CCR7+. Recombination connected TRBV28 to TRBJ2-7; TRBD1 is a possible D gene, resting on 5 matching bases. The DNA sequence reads TGTGCCAGCAGTCCAGGGATGGTTTACGAGCAGTACTTC. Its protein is CASSPGMVYEQYF.